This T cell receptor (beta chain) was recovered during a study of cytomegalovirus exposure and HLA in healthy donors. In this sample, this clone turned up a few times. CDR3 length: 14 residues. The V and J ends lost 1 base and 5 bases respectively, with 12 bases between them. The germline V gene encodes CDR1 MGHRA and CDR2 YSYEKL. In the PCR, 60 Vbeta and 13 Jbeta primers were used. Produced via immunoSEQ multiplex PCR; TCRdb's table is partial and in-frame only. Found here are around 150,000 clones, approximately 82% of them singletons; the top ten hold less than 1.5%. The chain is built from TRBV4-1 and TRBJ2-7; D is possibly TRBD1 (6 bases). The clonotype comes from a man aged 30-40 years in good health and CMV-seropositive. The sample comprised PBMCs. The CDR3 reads CASSQGQGFNEQYF. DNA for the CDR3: TGCGCCAGCAGCCAAGGTCAGGGGTTCAACGAGCAGTACTTC.